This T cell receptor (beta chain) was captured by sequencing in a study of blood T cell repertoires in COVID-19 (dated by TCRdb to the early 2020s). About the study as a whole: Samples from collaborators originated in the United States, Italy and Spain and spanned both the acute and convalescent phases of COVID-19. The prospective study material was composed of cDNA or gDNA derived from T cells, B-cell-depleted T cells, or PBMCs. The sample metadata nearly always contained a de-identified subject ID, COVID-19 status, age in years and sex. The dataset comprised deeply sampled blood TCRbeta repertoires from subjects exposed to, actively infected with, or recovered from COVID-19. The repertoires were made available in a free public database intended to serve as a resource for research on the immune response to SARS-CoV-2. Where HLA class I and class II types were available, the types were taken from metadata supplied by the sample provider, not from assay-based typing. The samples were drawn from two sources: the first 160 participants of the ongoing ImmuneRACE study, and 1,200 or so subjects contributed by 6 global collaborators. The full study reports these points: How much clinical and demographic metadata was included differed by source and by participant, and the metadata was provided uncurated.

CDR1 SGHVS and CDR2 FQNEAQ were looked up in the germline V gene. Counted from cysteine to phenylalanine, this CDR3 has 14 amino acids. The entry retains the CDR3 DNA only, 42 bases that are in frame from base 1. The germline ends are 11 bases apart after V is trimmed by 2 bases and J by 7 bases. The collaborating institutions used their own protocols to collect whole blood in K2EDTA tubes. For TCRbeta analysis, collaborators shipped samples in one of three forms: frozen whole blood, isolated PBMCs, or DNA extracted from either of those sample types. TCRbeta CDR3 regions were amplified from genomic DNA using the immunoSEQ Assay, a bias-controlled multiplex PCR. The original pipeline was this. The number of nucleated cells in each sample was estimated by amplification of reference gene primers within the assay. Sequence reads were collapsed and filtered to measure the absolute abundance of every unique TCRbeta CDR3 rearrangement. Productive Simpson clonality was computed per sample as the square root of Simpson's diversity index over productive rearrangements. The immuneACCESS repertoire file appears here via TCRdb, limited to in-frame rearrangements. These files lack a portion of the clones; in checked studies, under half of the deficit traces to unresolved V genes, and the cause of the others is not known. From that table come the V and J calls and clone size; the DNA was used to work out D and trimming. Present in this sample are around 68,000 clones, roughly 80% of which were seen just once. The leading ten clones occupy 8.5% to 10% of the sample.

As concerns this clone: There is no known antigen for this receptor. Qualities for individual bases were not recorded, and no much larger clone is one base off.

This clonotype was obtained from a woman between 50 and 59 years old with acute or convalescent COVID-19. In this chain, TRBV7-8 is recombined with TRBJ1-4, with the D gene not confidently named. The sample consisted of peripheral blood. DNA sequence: TGTGCCAGCAGCTTAACGGGTACGGGTGAAAAACTGTTTTTT. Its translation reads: CASSLTGTGEKLFF. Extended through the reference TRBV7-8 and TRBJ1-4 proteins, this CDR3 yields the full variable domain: GAGVSQSPRYKVAKRGQDVALRCDPISGHVSLFWYQQALGQGPEFLTYFQNEAQLDKSGLPSDRFFAERPEGSVSTLKIQRTQQEDSAVYLCASSLTGTGEKLFFGSGTQLSVL.